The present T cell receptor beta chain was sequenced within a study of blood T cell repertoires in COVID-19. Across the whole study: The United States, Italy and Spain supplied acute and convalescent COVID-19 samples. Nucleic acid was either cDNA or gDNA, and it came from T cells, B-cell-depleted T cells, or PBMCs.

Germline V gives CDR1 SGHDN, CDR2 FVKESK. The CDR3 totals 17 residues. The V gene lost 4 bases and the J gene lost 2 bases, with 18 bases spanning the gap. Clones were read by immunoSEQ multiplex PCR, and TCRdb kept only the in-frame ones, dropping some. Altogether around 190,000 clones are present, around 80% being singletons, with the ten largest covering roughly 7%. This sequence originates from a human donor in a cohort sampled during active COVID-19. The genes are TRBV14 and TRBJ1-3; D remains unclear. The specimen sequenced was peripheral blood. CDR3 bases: TGTGCCAGCAGCCCGATGGCCGGGGAAGGGACTGGAAACACCATATATTTT. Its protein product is CASSPMAGEGTGNTIYF.